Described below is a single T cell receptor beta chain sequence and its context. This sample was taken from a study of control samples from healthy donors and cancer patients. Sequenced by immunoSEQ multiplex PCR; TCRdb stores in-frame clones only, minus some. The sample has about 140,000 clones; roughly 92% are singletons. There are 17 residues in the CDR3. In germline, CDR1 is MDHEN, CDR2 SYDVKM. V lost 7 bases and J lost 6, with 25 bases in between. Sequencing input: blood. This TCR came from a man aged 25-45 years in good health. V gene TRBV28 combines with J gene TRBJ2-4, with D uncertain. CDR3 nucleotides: TGTGCCAGCACTCCTCCCGCTGTGGGCAGTATCCCAAACATTCAGTACTTC. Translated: CASTPPAVGSIPNIQYF.